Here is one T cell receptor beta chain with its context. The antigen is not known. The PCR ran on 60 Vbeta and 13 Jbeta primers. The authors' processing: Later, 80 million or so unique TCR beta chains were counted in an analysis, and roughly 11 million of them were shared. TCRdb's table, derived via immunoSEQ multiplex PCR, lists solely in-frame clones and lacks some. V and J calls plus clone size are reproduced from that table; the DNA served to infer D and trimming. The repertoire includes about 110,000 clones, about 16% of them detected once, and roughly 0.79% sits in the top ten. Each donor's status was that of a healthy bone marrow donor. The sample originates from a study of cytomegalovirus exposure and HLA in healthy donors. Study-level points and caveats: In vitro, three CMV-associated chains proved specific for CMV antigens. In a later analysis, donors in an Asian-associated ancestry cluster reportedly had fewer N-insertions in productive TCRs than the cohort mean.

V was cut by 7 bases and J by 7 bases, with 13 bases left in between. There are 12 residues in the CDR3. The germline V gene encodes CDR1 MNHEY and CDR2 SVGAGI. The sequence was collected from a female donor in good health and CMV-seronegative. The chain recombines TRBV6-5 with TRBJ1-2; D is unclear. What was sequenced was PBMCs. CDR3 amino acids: CASTGYVGGYTF. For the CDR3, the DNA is TGTGCCAGCACGGGATATGTGGGTGGCTACACCTTC.